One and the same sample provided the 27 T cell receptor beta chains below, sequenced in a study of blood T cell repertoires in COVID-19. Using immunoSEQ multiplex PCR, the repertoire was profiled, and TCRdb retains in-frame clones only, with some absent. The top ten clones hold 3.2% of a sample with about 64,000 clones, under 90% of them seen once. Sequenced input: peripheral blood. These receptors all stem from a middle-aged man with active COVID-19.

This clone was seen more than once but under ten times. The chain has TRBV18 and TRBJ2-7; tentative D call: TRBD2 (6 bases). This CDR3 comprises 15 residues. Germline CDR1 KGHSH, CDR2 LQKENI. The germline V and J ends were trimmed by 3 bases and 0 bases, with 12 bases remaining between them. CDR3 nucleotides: TGTGCCAGCTCACCCAGTAAAGCGGGCTCCTACGAGCAGTACTTC. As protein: CASSPSKAGSYEQYF. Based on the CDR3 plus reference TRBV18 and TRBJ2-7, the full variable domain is NAGVMQNPRHLVRRRGQEARLRCSPMKGHSHVYWYRQLPEEGLKFMVYLQKENIIDESGMPKERFSAEFPKEGPSILRIQQVVRGDSAAYFCASSPSKAGSYEQYFGPGTRLTVT.

The CDR3 DNA follows: TGTGCCAGCAGTGACTCGTGGCGAAGCGCAGATACGCAGTATTTT. Translation: CASSDSWRSADTQYF. This sequence joins TRBV6-4 and TRBJ2-3; no definite D call. Trimming removed 0 bases from V and 4 bases from J, with 11 bases in between. The CDR3 has 15 amino acids. Germline loops: CDR1 MRHNA, CDR2 SNTAGT.

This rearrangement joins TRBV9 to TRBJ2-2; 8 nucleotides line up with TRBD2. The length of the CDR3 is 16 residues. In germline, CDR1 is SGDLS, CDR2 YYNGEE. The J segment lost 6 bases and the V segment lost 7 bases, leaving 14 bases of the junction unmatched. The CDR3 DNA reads TGTGCCAGCGCGCGGGAGGCGGGGGGTGGGCCCGGGGAGCTGTTTTTT. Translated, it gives CASAREAGGGPGELFF.

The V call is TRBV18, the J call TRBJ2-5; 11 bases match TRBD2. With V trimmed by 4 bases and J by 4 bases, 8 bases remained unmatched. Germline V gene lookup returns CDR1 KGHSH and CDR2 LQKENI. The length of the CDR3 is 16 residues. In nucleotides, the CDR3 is TGTGCCAGCTCACGAGAGACTAGCGGGGACGGAGAGACCCAGTACTTC. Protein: CASSRETSGDGETQYF.

The chain's CDR3 is CASPIGTGTGNYGYTF. For the CDR3, the DNA is TGTGCCAGTCCCATTGGGACCGGGACAGGGAACTATGGCTACACCTTC. The V call is TRBV7-9, the J call TRBJ1-2; 9 bases agree with TRBD1. Germline V gene sequence: CDR1 SEHNR, CDR2 FQNEAQ (reference sequence). Germline trimming cut 9 bases from V and 2 bases from J; bases unmatched to any gene: 13. The CDR3 is made up of 16 amino acids.

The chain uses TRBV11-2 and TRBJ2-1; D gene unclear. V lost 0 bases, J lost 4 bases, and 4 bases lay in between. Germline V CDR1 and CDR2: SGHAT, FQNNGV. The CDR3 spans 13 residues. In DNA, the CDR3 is TGTGCCAGCAGCTTAGACAGGTACAATGAGCAGTTCTTC. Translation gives CASSLDRYNEQFF.

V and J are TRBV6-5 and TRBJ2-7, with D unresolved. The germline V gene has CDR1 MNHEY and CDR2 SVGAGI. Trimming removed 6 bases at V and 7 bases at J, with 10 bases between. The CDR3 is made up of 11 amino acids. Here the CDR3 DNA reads TGTGCCAGCAGACTTACACAGGAGCAGTACTTC. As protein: CASRLTQEQYF.

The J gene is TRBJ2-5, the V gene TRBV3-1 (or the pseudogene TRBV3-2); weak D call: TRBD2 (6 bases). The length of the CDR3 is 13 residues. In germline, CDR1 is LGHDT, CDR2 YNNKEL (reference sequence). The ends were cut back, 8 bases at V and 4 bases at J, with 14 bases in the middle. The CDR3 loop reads CASGRGTTETQYF. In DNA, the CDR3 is TGTGCCAGCGGCCGCGGGACGACAGAGACCCAGTACTTC.

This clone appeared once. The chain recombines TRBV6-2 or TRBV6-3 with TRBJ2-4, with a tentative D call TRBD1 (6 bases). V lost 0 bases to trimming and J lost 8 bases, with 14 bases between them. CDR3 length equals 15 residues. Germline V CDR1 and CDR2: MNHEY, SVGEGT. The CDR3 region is CASSYSTGLGDIQYF. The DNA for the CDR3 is TGTGCCAGCAGTTACTCGACAGGCTTGGGGGACATTCAGTACTTC.

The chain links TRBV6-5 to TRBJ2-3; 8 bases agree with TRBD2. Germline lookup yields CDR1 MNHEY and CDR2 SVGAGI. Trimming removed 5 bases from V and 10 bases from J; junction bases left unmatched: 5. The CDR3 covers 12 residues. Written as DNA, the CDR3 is TGTGCCAGCAGTCCCGGGACTAGGGCGCAGTATTTT. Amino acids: CASSPGTRAQYF.

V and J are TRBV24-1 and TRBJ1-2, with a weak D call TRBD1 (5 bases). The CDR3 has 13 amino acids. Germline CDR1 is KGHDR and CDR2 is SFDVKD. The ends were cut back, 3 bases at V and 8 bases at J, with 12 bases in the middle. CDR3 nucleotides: TGTGCCACCAGTGATCCGCAGGGCCAGGGCTACACCTTC. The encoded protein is CATSDPQGQGYTF.

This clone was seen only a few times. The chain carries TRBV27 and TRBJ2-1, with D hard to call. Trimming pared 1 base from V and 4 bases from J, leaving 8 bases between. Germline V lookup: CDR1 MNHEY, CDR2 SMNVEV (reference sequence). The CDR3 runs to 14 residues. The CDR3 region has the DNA TGTGCCAGCAGTTTATACAGCACGTACAATGAGCAGTTCTTC. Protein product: CASSLYSTYNEQFF.

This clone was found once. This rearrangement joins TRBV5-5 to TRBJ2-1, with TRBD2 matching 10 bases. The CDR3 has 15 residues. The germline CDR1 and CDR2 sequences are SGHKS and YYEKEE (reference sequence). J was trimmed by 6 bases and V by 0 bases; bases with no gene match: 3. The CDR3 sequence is CASSLARTSGNEQFF. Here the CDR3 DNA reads TGTGCCAGCAGCTTGGCTAGGACTAGCGGCAATGAGCAGTTCTTC.

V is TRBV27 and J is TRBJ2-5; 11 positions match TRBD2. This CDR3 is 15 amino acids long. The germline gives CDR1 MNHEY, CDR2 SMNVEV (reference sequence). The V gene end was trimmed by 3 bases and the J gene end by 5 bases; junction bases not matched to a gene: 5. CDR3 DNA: TGTGCCAGCAGTTTTGGTAGCGGGAGGGATGAGACCCAGTACTTC. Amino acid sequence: CASSFGSGRDETQYF.

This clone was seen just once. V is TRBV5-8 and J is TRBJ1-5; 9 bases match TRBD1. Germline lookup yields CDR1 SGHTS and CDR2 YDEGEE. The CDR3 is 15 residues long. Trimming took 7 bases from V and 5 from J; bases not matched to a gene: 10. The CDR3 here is CASGPGTGYHQPQHF. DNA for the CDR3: TGTGCCAGCGGACCCGGGACAGGGTACCATCAGCCCCAGCATTTT.

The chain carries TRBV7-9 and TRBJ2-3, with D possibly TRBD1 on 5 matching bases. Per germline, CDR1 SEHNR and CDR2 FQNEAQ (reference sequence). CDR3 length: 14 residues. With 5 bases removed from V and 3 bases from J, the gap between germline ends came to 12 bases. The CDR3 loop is CASSPGRETDTQYF. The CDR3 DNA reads TGTGCCAGCAGCCCGGGCAGGGAAACAGATACGCAGTATTTT.

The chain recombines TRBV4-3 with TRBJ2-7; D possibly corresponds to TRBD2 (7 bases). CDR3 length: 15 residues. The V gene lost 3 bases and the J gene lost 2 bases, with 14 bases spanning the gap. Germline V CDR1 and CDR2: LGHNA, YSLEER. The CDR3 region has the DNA TGCGCCAGCAGCCAGGGACAACGGGGGGCCTACGAGCAGTACTTC. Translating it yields CASSQGQRGAYEQYF.

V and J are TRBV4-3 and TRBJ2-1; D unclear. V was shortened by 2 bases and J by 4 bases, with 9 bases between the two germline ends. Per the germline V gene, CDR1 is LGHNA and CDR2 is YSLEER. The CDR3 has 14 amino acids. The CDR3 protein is CASSQLNGYNEQFF. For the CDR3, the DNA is TGCGCCAGCAGCCAATTGAACGGGTACAATGAGCAGTTCTTC.

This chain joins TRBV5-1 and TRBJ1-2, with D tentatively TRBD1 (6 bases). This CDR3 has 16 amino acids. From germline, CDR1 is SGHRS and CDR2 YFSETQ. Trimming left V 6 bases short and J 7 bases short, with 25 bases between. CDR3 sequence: CASTLGGAARGGGYTF. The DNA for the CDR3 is TGCGCCAGCACCCTGGGGGGGGCCGCCCGAGGAGGTGGCTACACCTTC.

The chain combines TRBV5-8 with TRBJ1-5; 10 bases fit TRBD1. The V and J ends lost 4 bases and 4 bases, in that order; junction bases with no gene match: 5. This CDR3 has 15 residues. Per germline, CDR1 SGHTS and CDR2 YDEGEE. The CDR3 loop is CASSADRGGNQPQHF. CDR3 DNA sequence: TGTGCCAGCAGCGCGGACAGGGGGGGAAATCAGCCCCAGCATTTT.

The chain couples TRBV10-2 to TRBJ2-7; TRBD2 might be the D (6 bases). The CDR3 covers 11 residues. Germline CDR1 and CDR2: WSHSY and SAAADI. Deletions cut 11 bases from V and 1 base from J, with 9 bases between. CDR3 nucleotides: TGCGCCGCGGGGCCGTCCTACGAGCAGTACTTC. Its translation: CAAGPSYEQYF.

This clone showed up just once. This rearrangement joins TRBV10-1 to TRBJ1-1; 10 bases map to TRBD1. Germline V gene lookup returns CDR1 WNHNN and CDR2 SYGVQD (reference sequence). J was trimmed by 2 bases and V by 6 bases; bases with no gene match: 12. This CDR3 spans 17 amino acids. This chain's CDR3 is CASREGQGPKGNTEAFF. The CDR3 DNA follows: TGCGCCAGCAGGGAGGGACAGGGGCCTAAAGGAAACACTGAAGCTTTCTTT.

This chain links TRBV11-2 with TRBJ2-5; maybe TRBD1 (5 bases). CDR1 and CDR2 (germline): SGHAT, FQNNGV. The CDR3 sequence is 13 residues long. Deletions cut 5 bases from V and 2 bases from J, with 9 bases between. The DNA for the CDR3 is TGTGCCAGCAGCCAGGGCCTTCAAGAGACCCAGTACTTC. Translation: CASSQGLQETQYF.

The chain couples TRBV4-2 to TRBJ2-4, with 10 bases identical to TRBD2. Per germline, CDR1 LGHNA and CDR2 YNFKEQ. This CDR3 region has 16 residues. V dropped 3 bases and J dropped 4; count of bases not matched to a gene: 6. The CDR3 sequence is CASSQGSGGMKNIQYF. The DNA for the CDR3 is TGTGCCAGCAGCCAGGGTAGCGGGGGGATGAAAAACATTCAGTACTTC.

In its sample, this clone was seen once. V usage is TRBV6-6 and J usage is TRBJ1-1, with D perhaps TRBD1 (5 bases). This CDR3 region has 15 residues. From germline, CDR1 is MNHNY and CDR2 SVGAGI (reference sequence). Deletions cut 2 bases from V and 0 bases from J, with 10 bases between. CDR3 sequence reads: CASSYRGGLNTEAFF. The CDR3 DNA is TGTGCCAGCAGTTACAGGGGAGGTTTGAACACTGAAGCTTTCTTT.

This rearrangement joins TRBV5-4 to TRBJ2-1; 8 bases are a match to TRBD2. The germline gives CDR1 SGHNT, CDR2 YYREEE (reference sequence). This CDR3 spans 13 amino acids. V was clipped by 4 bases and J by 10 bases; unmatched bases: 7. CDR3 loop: CASSPRTSLEQFF. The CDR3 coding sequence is TGTGCCAGCAGCCCTAGGACTAGCCTAGAGCAGTTCTTC.

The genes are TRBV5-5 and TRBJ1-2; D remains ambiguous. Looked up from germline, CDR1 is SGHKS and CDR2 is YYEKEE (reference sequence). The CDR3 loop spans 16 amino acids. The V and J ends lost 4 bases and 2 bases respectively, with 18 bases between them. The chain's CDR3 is CASSPDPNGFNYGYTF. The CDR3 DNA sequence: TGTGCCAGCAGCCCAGATCCAAACGGGTTCAACTATGGCTACACCTTC. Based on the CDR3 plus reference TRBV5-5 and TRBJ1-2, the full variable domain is DAGVTQSPTHLIKTRGQQVTLRCSPISGHKSVSWYQQVLGQGPQFIFQYYEKEERGRGNFPDRFSARQFPNYSSELNVNALLLGDSALYLCASSPDPNGFNYGYTFGSGTRLTVV.